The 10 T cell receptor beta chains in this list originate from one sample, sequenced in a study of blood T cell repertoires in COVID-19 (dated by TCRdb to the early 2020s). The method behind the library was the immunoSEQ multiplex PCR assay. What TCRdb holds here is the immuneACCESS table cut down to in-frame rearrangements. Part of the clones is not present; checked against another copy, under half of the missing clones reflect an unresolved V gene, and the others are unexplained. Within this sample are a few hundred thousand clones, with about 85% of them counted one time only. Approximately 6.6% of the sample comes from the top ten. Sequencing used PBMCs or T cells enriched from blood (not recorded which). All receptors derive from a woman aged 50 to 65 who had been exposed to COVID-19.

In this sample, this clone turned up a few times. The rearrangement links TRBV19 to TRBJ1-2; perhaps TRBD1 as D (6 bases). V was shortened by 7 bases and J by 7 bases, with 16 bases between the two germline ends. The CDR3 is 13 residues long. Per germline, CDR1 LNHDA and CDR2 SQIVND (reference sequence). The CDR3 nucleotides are TGTGCCAGTATTAAGGGGGACCAGAGTGGCTACACCTTC. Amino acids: CASIKGDQSGYTF.

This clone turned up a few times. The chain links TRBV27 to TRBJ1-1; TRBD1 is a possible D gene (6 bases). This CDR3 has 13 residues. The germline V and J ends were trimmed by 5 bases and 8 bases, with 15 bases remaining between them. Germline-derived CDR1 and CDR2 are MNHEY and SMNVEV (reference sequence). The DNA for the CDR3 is TGTGCCAGCAGTCCTCAGGGGCCTGCCGAAGCTTTCTTT. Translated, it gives CASSPQGPAEAFF.

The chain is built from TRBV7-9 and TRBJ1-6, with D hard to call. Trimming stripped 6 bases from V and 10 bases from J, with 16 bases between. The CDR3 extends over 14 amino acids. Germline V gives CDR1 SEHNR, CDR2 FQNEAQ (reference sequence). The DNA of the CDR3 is TGTGCCAGCAGGGCGCAGGCCCCAGGATCACCCCTCCACTTT. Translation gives CASRAQAPGSPLHF.

This CDR3 is CASSPDRGRGGYTF. The CDR3 region has the DNA TGTGCCAGCAGCCCAGACAGGGGTCGGGGCGGCTACACCTTC. V gene TRBV5-6 combines with J gene TRBJ1-2, with TRBD1 matching over 8 bases. The CDR3 extends over 14 amino acids. In germline, CDR1 is SGHDT, CDR2 YYEEEE. The trim removed 4 bases at V and 8 bases at J, leaving 10 bases unmatched. Filled out from reference TRBV5-6 and TRBJ1-2, the complete variable domain reads DAGVTQSPTHLIKTRGQQVTLRCSPKSGHDTVSWYQQALGQGPQFIFQYYEEEERQRGNFPDRFSGHQFPNYSSELNVNALLLGDSALYLCASSPDRGRGGYTFGSGTRLTVV.

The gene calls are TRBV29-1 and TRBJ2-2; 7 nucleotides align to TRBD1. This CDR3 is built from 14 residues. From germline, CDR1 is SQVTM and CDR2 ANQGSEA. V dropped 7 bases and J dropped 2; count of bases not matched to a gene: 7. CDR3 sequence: CSGLGQRNTGELFF. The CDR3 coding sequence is TGCAGCGGGCTGGGACAGAGAAACACCGGGGAGCTGTTTTTT.

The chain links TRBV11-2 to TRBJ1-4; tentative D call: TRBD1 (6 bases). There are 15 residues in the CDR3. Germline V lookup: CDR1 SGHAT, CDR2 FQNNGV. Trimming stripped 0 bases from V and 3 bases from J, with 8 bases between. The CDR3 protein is CASSLEAGANEKLFF. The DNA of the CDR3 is TGTGCCAGCAGCTTAGAGGCAGGGGCTAATGAAAAACTGTTTTTT.

CDR3 sequence: CASSQLAGTGAEKLFF. As DNA, the CDR3 is TGTGCCAGCAGCCAACTAGCCGGGACAGGGGCCGAAAAACTGTTTTTT. The rearrangement joins TRBV11-2 to TRBJ1-4; 10 bases are a match to TRBD1. CDR3 length: 16 amino acids. The V segment lost 5 bases and the J segment 8 bases; nucleotides outside the gene matches: 11. CDR1 and CDR2 (germline): SGHAT, FQNNGV.

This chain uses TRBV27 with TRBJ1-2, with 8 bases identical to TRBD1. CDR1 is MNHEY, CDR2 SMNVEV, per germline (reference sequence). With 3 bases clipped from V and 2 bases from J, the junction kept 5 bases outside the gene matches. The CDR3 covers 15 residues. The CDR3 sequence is CASSFQQGANYGYTF. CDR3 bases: TGTGCCAGCAGTTTCCAGCAGGGGGCCAACTATGGCTACACCTTC.

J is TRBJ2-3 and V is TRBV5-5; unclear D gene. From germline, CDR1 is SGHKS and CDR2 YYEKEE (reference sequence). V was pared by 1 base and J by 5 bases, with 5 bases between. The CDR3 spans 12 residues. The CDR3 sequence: CASSLPRDTQYF. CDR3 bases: TGTGCCAGCAGCTTGCCCCGAGATACGCAGTATTTT. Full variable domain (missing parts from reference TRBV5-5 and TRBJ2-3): DAGVTQSPTHLIKTRGQQVTLRCSPISGHKSVSWYQQVLGQGPQFIFQYYEKEERGRGNFPDRFSARQFPNYSSELNVNALLLGDSALYLCASSLPRDTQYFGPGTRLTVL.

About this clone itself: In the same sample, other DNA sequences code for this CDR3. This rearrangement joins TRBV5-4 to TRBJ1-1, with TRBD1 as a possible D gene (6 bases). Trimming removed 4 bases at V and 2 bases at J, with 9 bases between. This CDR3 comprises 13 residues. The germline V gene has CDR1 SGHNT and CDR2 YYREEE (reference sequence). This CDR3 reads CASSLDRNTEAFF. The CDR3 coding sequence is TGTGCCAGCAGCCTGGACAGAAACACTGAAGCTTTCTTT.